The clone carrying this T cell receptor beta chain was picked up a small number of times. What it binds is not known. This entry belongs to a study of T cell responses to AZD1222 COVID-19 vaccine. Repertoires were generated with immunoSEQ multiplex PCR, while TCRdb's copy carries only in-frame clones and drops some. The sample shows fewer than 200,000 clones, around 89% of them seen only once. The germline V and J ends were trimmed by 4 bases and 5 bases, with 16 bases remaining between them. This CDR3 comprises 15 residues. The germline CDR1 and CDR2 sequences are MNHNY and SVGAGI (reference sequence). General study points: Repertoire collection took place solely once the T cell response had peaked. Spike-wide coverage was observed for vaccine-associated CD4 TCRs, with dominant responses at 160-218 and 743-854. It was only 6 or 7 AZD1222 recipients who were seropositive at baseline.

The rearrangement joins TRBV6-6 to TRBJ2-3; D is perhaps TRBD1 or TRBD2 (5 bases each). The sequence came from an adult who received the AZD1222 COVID-19 vaccine. The material sequenced was peripheral blood, taken 28 days after the second AZD1222 dose. In nucleotides, the CDR3 is TGTGCCAGCAGTTTCCCATCCGGGACCCTAGATACGCAGTATTTT. Its protein product is CASSFPSGTLDTQYF.